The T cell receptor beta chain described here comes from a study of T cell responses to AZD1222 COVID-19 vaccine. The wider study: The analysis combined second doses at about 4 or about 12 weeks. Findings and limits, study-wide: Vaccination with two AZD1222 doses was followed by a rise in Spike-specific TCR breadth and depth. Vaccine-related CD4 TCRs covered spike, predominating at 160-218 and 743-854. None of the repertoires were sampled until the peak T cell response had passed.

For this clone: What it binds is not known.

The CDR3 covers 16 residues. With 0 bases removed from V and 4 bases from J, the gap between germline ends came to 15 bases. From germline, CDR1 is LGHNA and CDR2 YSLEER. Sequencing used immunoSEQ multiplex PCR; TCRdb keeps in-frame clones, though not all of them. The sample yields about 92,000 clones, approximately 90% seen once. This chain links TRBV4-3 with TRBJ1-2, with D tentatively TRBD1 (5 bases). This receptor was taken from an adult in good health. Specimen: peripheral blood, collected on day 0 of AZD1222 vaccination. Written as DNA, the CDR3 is TGCGCCAGCAGCCAAGATCACCGGGGCGAGGGCTATGGCTACACCTTC. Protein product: CASSQDHRGEGYGYTF.